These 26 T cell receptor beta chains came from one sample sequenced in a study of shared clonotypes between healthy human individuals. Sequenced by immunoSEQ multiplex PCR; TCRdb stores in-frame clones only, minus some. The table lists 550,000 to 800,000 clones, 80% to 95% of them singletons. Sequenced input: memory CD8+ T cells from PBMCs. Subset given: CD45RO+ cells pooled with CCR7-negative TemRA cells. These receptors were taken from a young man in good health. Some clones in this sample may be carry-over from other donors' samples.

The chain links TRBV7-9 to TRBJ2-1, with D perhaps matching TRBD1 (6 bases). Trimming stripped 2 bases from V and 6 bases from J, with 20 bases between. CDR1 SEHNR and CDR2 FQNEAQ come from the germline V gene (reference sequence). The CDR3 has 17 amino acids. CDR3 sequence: CASSLPSDRANINEQFF. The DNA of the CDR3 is TGTGCCAGCAGCTTACCCTCGGACAGAGCAAACATCAATGAGCAGTTCTTC.

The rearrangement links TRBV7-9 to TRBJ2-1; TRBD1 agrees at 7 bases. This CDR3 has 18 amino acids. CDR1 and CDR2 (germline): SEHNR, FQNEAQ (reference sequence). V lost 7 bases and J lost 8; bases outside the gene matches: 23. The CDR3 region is CASTWRTKDRATWDEQFF. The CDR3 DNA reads TGTGCCAGCACCTGGAGGACCAAAGACAGGGCAACCTGGGATGAGCAGTTCTTC.

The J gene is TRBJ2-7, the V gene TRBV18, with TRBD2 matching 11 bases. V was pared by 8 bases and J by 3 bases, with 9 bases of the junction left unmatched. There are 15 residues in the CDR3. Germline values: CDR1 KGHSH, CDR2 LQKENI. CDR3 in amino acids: CASPPNSGRVYEQYF. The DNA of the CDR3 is TGTGCCAGCCCCCCTAATAGCGGGAGGGTCTACGAGCAGTACTTC. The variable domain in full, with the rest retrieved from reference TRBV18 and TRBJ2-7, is NAGVMQNPRHLVRRRGQEARLRCSPMKGHSHVYWYRQLPEEGLKFMVYLQKENIIDESGMPKERFSAEFPKEGPSILRIQQVVRGDSAAYFCASPPNSGRVYEQYFGPGTRLTVT.

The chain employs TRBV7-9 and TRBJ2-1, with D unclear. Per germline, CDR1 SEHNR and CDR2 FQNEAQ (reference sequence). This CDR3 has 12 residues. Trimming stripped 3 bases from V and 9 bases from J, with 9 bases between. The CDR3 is CASSFSSGEQFF. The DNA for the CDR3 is TGTGCCAGCAGCTTTAGTTCCGGTGAGCAGTTCTTC.

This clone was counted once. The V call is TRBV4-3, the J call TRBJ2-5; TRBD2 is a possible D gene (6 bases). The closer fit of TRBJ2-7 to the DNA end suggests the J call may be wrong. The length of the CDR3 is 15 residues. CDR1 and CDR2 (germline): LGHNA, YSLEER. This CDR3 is CASSQELRTTYEQYF. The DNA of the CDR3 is TGCGCCAGCAGCCAAGAGTTGAGGACTACCTACGAGCAGTACTTC.

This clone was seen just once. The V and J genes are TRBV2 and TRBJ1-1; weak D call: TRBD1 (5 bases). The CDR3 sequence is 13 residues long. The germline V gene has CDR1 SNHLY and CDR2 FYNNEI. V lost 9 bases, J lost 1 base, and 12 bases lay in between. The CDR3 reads CARTNRKNTEAFF. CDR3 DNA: TGTGCCAGGACTAACAGGAAGAACACTGAAGCTTTCTTT.

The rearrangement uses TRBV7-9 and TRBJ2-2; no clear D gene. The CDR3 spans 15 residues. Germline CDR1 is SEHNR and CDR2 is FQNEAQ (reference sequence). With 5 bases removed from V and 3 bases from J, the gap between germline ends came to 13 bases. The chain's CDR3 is CASSGSRIDTGELFF. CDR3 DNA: TGTGCCAGCAGCGGATCAAGAATAGACACCGGGGAGCTGTTTTTT.

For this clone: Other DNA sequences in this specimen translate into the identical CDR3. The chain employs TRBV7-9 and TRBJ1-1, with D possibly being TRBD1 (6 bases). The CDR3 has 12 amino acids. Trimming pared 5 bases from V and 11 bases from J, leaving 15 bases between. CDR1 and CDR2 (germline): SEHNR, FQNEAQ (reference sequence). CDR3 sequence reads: CASSLGTPEAFF. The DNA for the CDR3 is TGTGCCAGCAGCCTCGGGACACCAGAGGCTTTCTTT.

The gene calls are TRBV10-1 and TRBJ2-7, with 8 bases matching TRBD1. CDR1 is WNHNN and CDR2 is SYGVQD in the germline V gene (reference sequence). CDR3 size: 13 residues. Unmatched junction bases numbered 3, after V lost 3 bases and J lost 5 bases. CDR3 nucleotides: TGCGCCAGCAGTGACTGGACAGGGAACGAGCAGTACTTC. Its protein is CASSDWTGNEQYF.

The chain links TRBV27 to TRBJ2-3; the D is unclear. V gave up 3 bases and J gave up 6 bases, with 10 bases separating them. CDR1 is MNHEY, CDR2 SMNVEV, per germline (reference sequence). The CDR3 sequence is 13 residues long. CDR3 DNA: TGTGCCAGCAGTTTGAGTCCCGACGATACGCAGTATTTT. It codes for CASSLSPDDTQYF.

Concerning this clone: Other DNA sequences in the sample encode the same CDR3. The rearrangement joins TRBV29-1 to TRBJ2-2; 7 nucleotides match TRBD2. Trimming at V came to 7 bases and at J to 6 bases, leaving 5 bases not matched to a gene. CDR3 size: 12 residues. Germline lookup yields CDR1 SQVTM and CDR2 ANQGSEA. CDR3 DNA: TGCAGCGCCCTGGGGGGGGCCGGGGAGCTGTTTTTT. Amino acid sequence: CSALGGAGELFF.

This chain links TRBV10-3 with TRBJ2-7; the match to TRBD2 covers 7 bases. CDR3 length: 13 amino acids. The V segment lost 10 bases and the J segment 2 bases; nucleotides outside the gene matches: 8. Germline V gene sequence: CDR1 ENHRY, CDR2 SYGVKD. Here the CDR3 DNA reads TGTGCCACCGGGGCGGGGGACGCCTACGAGCAGTACTTC. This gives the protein CATGAGDAYEQYF.

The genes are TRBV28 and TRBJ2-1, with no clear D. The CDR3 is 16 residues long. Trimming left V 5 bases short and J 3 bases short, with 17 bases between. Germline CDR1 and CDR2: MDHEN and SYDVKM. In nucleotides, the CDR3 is TGTGCCAGCAGTCCGGCAAACTGGGCAGACTACAATGAGCAGTTCTTC. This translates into CASSPANWADYNEQFF.

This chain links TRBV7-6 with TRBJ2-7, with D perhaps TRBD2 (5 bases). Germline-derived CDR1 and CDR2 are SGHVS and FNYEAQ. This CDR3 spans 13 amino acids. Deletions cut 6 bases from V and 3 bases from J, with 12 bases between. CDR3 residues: CASSYGRDYEQYF. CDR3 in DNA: TGTGCCAGCAGTTACGGACGGGACTACGAGCAGTACTTC.

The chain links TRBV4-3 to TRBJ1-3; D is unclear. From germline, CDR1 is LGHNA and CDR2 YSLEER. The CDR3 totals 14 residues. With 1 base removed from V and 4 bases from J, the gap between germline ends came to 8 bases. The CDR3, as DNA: TGCGCCAGCAGCCAAGTTCGGCCGGGAAACACCATATATTTT. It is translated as CASSQVRPGNTIYF.

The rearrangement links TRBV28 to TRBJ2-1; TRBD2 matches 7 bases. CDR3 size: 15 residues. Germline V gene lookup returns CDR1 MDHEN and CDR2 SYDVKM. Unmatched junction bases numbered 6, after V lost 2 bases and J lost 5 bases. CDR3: CASSLPREVDNEQFF. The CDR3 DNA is TGTGCCAGCAGTTTACCCCGGGAGGTCGACAATGAGCAGTTCTTC.

The CDR3 region is CASSLQSWGTSLGEQYF. The DNA of the CDR3 is TGTGCCAGCAGTTTACAAAGTTGGGGGACCTCTCTCGGGGAGCAGTACTTC. J is TRBJ2-7 and V is TRBV27; TRBD1 or TRBD2 may be the D gene (5 bases each). The CDR3 spans 17 residues. Germline-derived CDR1 and CDR2 are MNHEY and SMNVEV (reference sequence). V lost 2 bases, J lost 7 bases, and 24 bases lay in between.

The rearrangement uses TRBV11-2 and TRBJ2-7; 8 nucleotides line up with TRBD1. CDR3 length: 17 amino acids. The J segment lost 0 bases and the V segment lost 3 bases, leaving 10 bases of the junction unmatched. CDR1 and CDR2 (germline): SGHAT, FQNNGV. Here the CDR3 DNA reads TGTGCCAGCAGCTTGCCCTCGACAGGGGCGCTCTCCTACGAGCAGTACTTC. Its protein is CASSLPSTGALSYEQYF.

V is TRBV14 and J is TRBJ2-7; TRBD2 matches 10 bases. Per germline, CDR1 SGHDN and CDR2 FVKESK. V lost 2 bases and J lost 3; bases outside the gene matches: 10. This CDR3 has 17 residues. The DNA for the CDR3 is TGTGCCAGCAGCCAAAGGCTAGCGGGAGAGACGTACTACGAGCAGTACTTC. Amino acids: CASSQRLAGETYYEQYF.

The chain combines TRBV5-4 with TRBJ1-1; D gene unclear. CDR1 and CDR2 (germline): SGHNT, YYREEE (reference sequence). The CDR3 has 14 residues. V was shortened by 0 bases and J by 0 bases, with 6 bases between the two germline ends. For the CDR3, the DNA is TGTGCCAGCAGCTTGGACAGAATGAACACTGAAGCTTTCTTT. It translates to CASSLDRMNTEAFF.

The CDR3 nucleotides are TGCGCCAGCAGTGAGTCTCAGCGGGAGGGCCAGTGGGAGACCCAGTACTTC. Translating it yields CASSESQREGQWETQYF. This chain joins TRBV10-1 and TRBJ2-5, with 10 bases fitting TRBD2. Germline CDR1 reads WNHNN; CDR2 reads SYGVQD (reference sequence). The CDR3 contains 17 residues. V trimming: 0 bases; J trimming: 5 bases; junction bases outside the gene matches: 9.

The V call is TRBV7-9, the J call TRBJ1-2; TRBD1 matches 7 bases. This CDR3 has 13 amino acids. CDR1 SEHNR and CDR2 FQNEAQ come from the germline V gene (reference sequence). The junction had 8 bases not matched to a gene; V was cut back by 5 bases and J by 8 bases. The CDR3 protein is CASSTGAVQGYTF. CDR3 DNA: TGTGCCAGCAGCACAGGGGCGGTACAGGGCTACACCTTC.

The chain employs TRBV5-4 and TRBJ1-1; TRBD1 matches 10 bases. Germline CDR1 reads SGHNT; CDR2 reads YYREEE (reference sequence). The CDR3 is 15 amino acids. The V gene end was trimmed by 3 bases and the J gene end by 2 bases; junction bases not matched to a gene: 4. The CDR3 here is CASSWRTGGNTEAFF. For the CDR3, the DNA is TGTGCCAGCAGCTGGAGGACAGGGGGAAACACTGAAGCTTTCTTT.

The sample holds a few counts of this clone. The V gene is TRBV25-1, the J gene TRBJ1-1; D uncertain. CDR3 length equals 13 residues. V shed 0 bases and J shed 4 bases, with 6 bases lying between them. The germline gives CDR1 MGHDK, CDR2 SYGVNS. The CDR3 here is CASSEYRGTEAFF. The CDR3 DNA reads TGTGCCAGCAGTGAATATCGAGGCACTGAAGCTTTCTTT.

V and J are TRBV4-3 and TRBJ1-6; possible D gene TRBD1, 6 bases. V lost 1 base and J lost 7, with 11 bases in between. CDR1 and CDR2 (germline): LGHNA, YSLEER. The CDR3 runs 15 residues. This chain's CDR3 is CASSQGFGGNSPLHF. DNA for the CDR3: TGCGCCAGCAGCCAAGGGTTCGGGGGCAATTCACCCCTCCACTTT.

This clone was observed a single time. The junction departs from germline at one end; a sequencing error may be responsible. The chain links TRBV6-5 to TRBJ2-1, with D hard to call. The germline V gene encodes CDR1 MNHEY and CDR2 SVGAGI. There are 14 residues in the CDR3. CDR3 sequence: CASSYSPSAEDILF. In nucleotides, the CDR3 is TGTGCCAGCAGTTACTCACCGTCGGCAGAGGATATCCTCTTC.